The clone carrying this T cell receptor (beta chain) was observed many times. The sample originates from a study of molecular identifiers for immune sequencing clone quantification. From the PCR reads, TCRdb called clonotypes with MiXCR, one entry per CDR3 protein. Among a few hundred thousand distinct CDR3 sequences, 20% to 25% were seen once, and the ten largest hold roughly 0.81%. Losses at the gene ends were 3 bases for V and 5 bases for J; bases not matched to a gene: 4. The CDR3 contains 13 residues. Germline CDR1 SQVTM, CDR2 ANQGSEA. This clonotype originated in a human donor in good health. Some libraries in this study had Jurkat cell RNA spiked in. Material: naive CD8+ T cells from blood, with Jurkat cell RNA spiked in. Specified subset: FACS-sorted CD8+CD4-CCR7+CD45RA+ naive T cells. This sequence joins TRBV29-1 and TRBJ2-3; TRBD1 matches at 8 bases. Written as DNA, the CDR3 is TGCAGCGTTGATTTACAGGGGGGAGATACGCAGTATTTT. Amino acids: CSVDLQGGDTQYF.